One sample yielded the 2 T cell receptor beta chains listed below, sequenced in a study of vaccination and CD4 T cells after COVID-19. Antigen specificity for these receptors is unknown. As to treatment: approximately 10-day PBMC culture with coronavirus spike peptide pools or control peptides (ViraFEST assay). The Oncomine TCR Beta short-read assay was what sequenced the DNA obtained from cultured CD4+ T cells. MiXCR was run by TCRdb on the PCR reads, yielding one entry per CDR3 protein. This table has roughly 12,000 distinct CDR3 sequences, roughly half appearing once. The sample consisted of CD4+ T cells from blood, cultured in vitro. The receptor source for this set is a human donor who had recovered from COVID-19.

The J gene is TRBJ2-1, the V gene TRBV10-3; TRBD1 agrees at 10 bases. From germline, CDR1 is ENHRY and CDR2 SYGVKD. Germline trimming cut 2 bases from V and 9 bases from J; bases unmatched to any gene: 1. This CDR3 contains 13 residues. The CDR3 sequence is CAISEDRGLEQFF. CDR3 nucleotide sequence: TGTGCCATCAGTGAGGACAGGGGGCTTGAGCAGTTCTTC.

J is TRBJ2-2 and V is TRBV27; D might be TRBD2 (6 bases). The V end was cut by 8 bases, the J end by 1 base, with 20 bases between. Per the germline V gene, CDR1 is MNHEY and CDR2 is SMNVEV (reference sequence). The CDR3 spans 17 residues. The CDR3 DNA reads as TGTGCCAGCCTTCCTAGAGTAGCGGTCGAGAACACCGGGGAGCTGTTTTTT. Protein: CASLPRVAVENTGELFF.